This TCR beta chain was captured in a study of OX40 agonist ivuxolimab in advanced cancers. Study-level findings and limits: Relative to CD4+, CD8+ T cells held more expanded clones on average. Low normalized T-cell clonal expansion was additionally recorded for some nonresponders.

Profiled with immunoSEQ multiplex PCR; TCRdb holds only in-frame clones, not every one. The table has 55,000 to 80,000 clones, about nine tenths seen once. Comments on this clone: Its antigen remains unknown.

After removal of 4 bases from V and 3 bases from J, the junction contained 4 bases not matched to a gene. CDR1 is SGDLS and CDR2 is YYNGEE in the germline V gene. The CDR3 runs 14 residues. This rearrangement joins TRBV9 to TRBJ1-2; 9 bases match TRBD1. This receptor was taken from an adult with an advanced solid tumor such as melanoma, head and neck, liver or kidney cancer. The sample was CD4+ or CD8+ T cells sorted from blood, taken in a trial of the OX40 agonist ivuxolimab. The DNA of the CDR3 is TGTGCCAGCAGCCCAGGGACAGGGCACTATGGCTACACCTTC. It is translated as CASSPGTGHYGYTF.